In this sample, the clone carrying this T cell receptor (beta chain) turned up a few times. The sample belongs to a study of blood T cell repertoires in COVID-19. Study information: Samples taken during acute and convalescent COVID-19 were collected in the United States, Italy and Spain. In each case, the material was cDNA or gDNA derived from T cells, B-cell-depleted T cells, or PBMCs.

V was shortened by 2 bases and J by 6 bases, with 4 bases between the two germline ends. Germline-derived CDR1 and CDR2 are MNHNS and SASEGT. The CDR3 covers 12 residues. Original analysis: Nucleated cell number was recorded as an estimate derived from reference gene primer amplification. This table comes from immunoSEQ multiplex PCR, and its TCRdb copy is limited to in-frame clones, with some not included. V and J calls and clone size are copied from that table; D and trimming were computed from the DNA. The sample shows roughly 97,000 clones, 84% of them seen only once. This TCR derives from a man aged 55 to 70 with acute or convalescent COVID-19. The chain is built from TRBV6-1 and TRBJ2-2; D call uncertain. Sequenced input: peripheral blood. The CDR3 region has the DNA TGTGCCAGCAGTGAAAACTCCGGGGAGCTGTTTTTT. Translating it yields CASSENSGELFF.